The present TCR beta chain was sequenced within a study of T cells in Graves' hyperthyroidism and ophthalmopathy. Study summary: Before treatment of any kind, peripheral blood was taken at initial diagnosis.

Looked up from germline, CDR1 is SNHLY and CDR2 is FYNNEI. This CDR3 is 15 amino acids long. Trimming cost V 6 bases and J 2 bases; bases outside gene matches: 8. TCR beta CDR3 sequences were amplified from RNA transcripts. First-round RT-PCR with HTBI primers amplified the TCR CDR3 region. TCRdb redid the calling of the multiplex PCR reads with MiXCR, one entry per CDR3 protein. The sample includes around 350,000 distinct CDR3 sequences, roughly 15% of them seen just once. This clonotype was observed at least ten times. Pregnant or lactating patients were excluded, as were those with uncontrolled infection or other autoimmune disease. PBMCs were obtained from 10 ml fresh peripheral blood.

The V and J genes are TRBV2 and TRBJ2-3; 7 bases fit TRBD1. The sequenced sample was blood. The clonotype originates from an older woman with Graves' ophthalmopathy. DNA for the CDR3: TGTGCCAGCAGGGGCCGACAGGGCCTCACAGATACGCAGTATTTT. This encodes CASRGRQGLTDTQYF. The full variable domain, in which reference TRBV2 and TRBJ2-3 provide the parts outside the CDR3, is EPEVTQTPSHQVTQMGQEVILRCVPISNHLYFYWYRQILGQKVEFLVSFYNNEISEKSEIFDDQFSVERPDGSNFTLKIRSTKLEDSAMYFCASRGRQGLTDTQYFGPGTRLTVL.